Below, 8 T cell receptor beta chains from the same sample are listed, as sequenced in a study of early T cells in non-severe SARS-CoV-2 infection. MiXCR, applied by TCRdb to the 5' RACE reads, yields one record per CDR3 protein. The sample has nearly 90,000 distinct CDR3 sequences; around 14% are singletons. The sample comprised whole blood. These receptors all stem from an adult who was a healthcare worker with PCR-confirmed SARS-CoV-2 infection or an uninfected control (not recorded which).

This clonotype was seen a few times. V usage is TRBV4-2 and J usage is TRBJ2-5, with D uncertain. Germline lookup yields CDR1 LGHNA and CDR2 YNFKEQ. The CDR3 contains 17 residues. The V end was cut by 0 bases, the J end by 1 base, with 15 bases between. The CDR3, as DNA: TGTGCCAGCAGCCAAGAGGGCGATTGGCGGATCCAAGAGACCCAGTACTTC. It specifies CASSQEGDWRIQETQYF.

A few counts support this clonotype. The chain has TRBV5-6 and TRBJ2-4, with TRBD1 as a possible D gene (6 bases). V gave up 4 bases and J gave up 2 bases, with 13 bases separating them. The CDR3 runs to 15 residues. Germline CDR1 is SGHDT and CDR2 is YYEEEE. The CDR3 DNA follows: TGTGCCAGCAGCATTGTACAGGGCTCCAAAAACATTCAGTACTTC. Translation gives CASSIVQGSKNIQYF.

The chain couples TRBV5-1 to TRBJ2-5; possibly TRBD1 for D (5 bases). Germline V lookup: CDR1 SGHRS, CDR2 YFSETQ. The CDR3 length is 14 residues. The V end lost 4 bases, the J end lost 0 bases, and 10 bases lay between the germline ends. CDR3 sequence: CASSTTAYQETQYF. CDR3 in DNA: TGCGCCAGCAGCACGACAGCGTACCAAGAGACCCAGTACTTC. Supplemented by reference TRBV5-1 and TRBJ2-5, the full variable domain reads KAGVTQTPRYLIKTRGQQVTLSCSPISGHRSVSWYQQTPGQGLQFLFEYFSETQRNKGNFPGRFSGRQFSNSRSEMNVSTLELGDSALYLCASSTTAYQETQYFGPGTRLLVL.

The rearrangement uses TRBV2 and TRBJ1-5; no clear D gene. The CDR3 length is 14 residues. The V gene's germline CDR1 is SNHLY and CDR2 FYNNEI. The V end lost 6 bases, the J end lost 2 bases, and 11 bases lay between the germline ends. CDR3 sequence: CASSGHGGNQPQHF. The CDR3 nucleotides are TGTGCCAGCAGCGGTCACGGTGGCAATCAGCCCCAGCATTTT.

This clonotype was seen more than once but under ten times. CDR3 sequence reads: CASSHGQDNQPQHF. The CDR3, as DNA: TGTGCCAGTAGTCACGGACAGGACAATCAGCCCCAGCATTTT. The chain has TRBV19 and TRBJ1-5, with 7 positions matching TRBD1. With 5 bases clipped from V and 3 bases from J, the junction kept 4 bases outside the gene matches. Germline V gives CDR1 LNHDA, CDR2 SQIVND (reference sequence). The CDR3 extends over 14 amino acids.

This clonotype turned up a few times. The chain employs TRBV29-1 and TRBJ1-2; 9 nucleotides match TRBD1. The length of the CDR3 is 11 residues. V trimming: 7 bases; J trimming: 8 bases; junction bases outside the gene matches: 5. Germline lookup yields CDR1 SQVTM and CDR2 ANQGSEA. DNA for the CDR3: TGCAGCGCAAGGACAGGGGACGGCTACACCTTC. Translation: CSARTGDGYTF.

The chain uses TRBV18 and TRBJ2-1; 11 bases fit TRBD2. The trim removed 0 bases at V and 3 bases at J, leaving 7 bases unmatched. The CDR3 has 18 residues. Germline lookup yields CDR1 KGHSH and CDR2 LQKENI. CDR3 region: CASSPPPSGRIYYNEQFF. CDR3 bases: TGTGCCAGCTCACCACCACCTAGCGGGAGGATTTACTACAATGAGCAGTTCTTC.

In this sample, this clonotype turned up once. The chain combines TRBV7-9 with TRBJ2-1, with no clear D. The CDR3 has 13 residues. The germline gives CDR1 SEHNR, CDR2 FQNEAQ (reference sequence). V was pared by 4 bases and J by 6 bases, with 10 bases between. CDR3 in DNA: TGTGCCAGCAGCTGGCTCAGTAGCAATGAGCAGTTCTTC. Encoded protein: CASSWLSSNEQFF.